The 19 T cell receptor beta chains below were found in one sample sequenced in a study of Graves' ophthalmopathy and Graves' hyperthyroidism. Amplifying from RNA transcripts, the study obtained TCR beta CDR3 regions. First-round RT-PCR with HTBI primers preceded a second-round multiplex PCR. Each CDR3 protein is one row after TCRdb ran MiXCR on the multiplex PCR reads. The sample includes around 520,000 distinct CDR3 sequences, about 40% of them seen just once. Sequencing was performed on peripheral blood or thyroid tissue (not recorded which). The receptors were gathered from an adult man with Graves' hyperthyroidism.

Ten or more counts support this clonotype. This chain links TRBV12-3 or TRBV12-4 with TRBJ2-2; no clear D gene. The CDR3 extends over 15 amino acids. Trimming removed 6 bases at V and 7 bases at J, with 18 bases between. The CDR3 nucleotides are TGTGCCAGCAGGCCCTTTTGGGAAAGTGGCGGGGAGCTGTTTTTT. Its protein is CASRPFWESGGELFF.

This rearrangement joins TRBV10-3 to TRBJ2-7; 8 nucleotides agree with TRBD2. The CDR3 loop spans 14 amino acids. Germline CDR1 and CDR2: ENHRY and SYGVKD. V lost 8 bases and J lost 3; bases outside the gene matches: 9. CDR3 nucleotides: TGTGCCATCGCGGGACGGGGGGGGGACTACGAGCAGTACTTC. The encoded protein is CAIAGRGGDYEQYF.

Remarks on this clonotype: A much larger clone differs by one base, so this may be a read error. CDR3 nucleotide sequence: TGTGCCAGCAGCTTAGTTCTGTCCCGCCTAGAGACCCAGTACTTC. This codes for CASSLVLSRLETQYF. The rearrangement joins TRBV7-2 to TRBJ2-5, with D unresolved. The CDR3 has 15 residues. In germline, CDR1 is SGHTA, CDR2 FQGNSA. V was cut by 1 base and J by 4 bases, with 13 bases left in between.

A word on this clonotype: A junction boundary mismatches the germline segment, possibly from a read error. V usage is TRBV7-3 and J usage is TRBJ2-7; TRBD2 aligns across 7 bases. Germline V lookup: CDR1 SGHTA, CDR2 FQGTGA. This CDR3 is built from 15 residues. CDR3 in DNA: TGCGCCAGCAGCTCATCGGGGGGAGACACTTACGAGCAGTACTTC. Translating gives CASSSSGGDTYEQYF.

Worth noting for this clonotype: One end of the junction does not line up with germline, which may come from a read error. The chain is built from TRBV10-3 and TRBJ2-3; 7 bases are a match to TRBD1. This CDR3 is 15 amino acids long. The germline V gene has CDR1 ENHRY and CDR2 SYGVKD. The CDR3 reads CATSGSGTDTDTQYF. The CDR3 nucleotides read TGTGCCACCAGTGGGTCAGGGACAGACACAGATACGCAGTATTTT.

This clonotype was recorded many times. The chain recombines TRBV29-1 with TRBJ1-1; 7 positions match TRBD1. The CDR3 has 13 amino acids. Germline V CDR1 and CDR2: SQVTM, ANQGSEA. Germline trimming cut 6 bases from V and 4 bases from J; bases unmatched to any gene: 8. CDR3 residues: CSVARGVGTEAFF. Written as DNA, the CDR3 is TGCAGCGTCGCCAGGGGGGTCGGCACTGAAGCTTTCTTT.

This clonotype came up many times. J is TRBJ1-2 and V is TRBV5-1, with D maybe TRBD1 (5 bases). The CDR3 extends over 18 amino acids. Looked up from germline, CDR1 is SGHRS and CDR2 is YFSETQ. With 7 bases removed from V and 1 base from J, the gap between germline ends came to 26 bases. The CDR3 DNA sequence: TGCGCCAGCCGACAGCGGATGGGCGACCCTACCATTAACTATGGCTACACCTTC. Protein sequence: CASRQRMGDPTINYGYTF.

V and J are TRBV7-2 and TRBJ1-1; 8 bases line up with TRBD1. Germline V gives CDR1 SGHTA, CDR2 FQGNSA. This CDR3 is built from 14 residues. Trimming cost V 5 bases and J 3 bases; bases outside gene matches: 5. CDR3 DNA sequence: TGTGCCAGCAGCCGAATGACAGGGGACACTGAAGCTTTCTTT. Amino acids: CASSRMTGDTEAFF. Drawing the rest from reference TRBV7-2 and TRBJ1-1, the complete variable domain is GAGVSQSPSNKVTEKGKDVELRCDPISGHTALYWYRQSLGQGLEFLIYFQGNSAPDKSGLPSDRFSAERTGGSVSTLTIQRTQQEDSAVYLCASSRMTGDTEAFFGQGTRLTVV.

This clonotype was observed many times. The chain combines TRBV10-2 with TRBJ1-6; D uncertain. The V gene's germline CDR1 is WSHSY and CDR2 SAAADI. V was shortened by 8 bases and J by 7 bases, with 12 bases between the two germline ends. The CDR3 sequence is 13 residues long. CDR3 region: CASVPSINSPLHF. The CDR3 DNA is TGCGCCAGCGTTCCCTCGATAAATTCACCCCTCCACTTT.

This clonotype occurred many times. V and J are TRBV12-3 or TRBV12-4 and TRBJ1-4; 7 bases align to TRBD1. J lost 6 bases, V lost 3 bases, and 4 bases had no gene match. The CDR3 totals 14 residues. Written as DNA, the CDR3 is TGTGCCAGCAGTTTCAGGGGGATGGATGAAAAACTGTTTTTT. Translated, it gives CASSFRGMDEKLFF.

Many counts were recorded for this clonotype. J is TRBJ1-2 and V is TRBV12-3 or TRBV12-4; D not resolved. V was trimmed by 2 bases and J by 8 bases, leaving 9 bases between them. The CDR3 loop spans 12 amino acids. The CDR3 coding sequence is TGTGCCAGCAGTTTATACGTAGGAGGCTACACCTTC. This gives the protein CASSLYVGGYTF.

This clonotype was observed many times. The junction does not match germline at one end; this may be a read error. This chain joins TRBV29-1 and TRBJ2-5; D is undetermined. This CDR3 is built from 13 residues. Germline V CDR1 and CDR2: SQVTM, ANQGSEA. CDR3: CSVDVSPQEAQYF. In nucleotides, the CDR3 is TGCAGCGTTGATGTCAGCCCCCAAGAGGCCCAGTACTTC.

This clonotype was detected many times. The chain links TRBV12-3 or TRBV12-4 to TRBJ1-2; 7 bases align to TRBD1. Unmatched junction bases numbered 4, after V lost 3 bases and J lost 12 bases. This CDR3 region has 11 residues. The CDR3 sequence: CASSFDRANTF. In DNA, the CDR3 is TGTGCCAGCAGTTTTGACAGGGCGAACACCTTC.

The chain has TRBV29-1 and TRBJ2-7; D assignment may be TRBD1 or TRBD2 (6 bases each). CDR3 length: 12 residues. Between the trimmed V and J ends, which lost 6 bases and 0 bases, there was a span of 9 bases. CDR1 and CDR2 from the germline V gene are SQVTM and ANQGSEA. The CDR3 region is CSVQGGSYEQYF. The CDR3 region has the DNA TGCAGCGTACAGGGAGGCTCCTACGAGCAGTACTTC.

This clonotype was counted only a few times. CDR3 amino acids: CASSLTDRPNTGELFF. The CDR3 nucleotides are TGTGCCAGCAGCTTAACAGACAGGCCCAACACCGGGGAGCTGTTTTTT. The rearrangement uses TRBV7-3 and TRBJ2-2, with a weak D call TRBD1 (6 bases). V lost 0 bases to trimming and J lost 2 bases, with 10 bases between them. CDR1 and CDR2 (germline): SGHTA, FQGTGA. The CDR3 extends over 16 amino acids.

The V gene is TRBV9, the J gene TRBJ1-2; 8 bases are a match to TRBD1. Unmatched junction bases numbered 8, after V lost 3 bases and J lost 4 bases. CDR1 and CDR2 from the germline V gene are SGDLS and YYNGEE. The CDR3 consists of 15 residues. CDR3 protein: CASSASGTGVYGYTF. In nucleotides, the CDR3 is TGTGCCAGCAGCGCCTCCGGGACAGGAGTCTATGGCTACACCTTC.

The chain joins TRBV20-1 to TRBJ2-3; the match to TRBD2 covers 13 bases. V lost 0 bases to trimming and J lost 11 bases; unmatched junction nucleotides: 14. Germline CDR1 reads DFQATT; CDR2 reads SNEGSKA (reference sequence). There are 17 residues in the CDR3. The CDR3 loop is CSARDLTGLAGQGEQYF. CDR3 coding DNA: TGCAGTGCTAGAGATCTTACGGGACTAGCGGGGCAGGGGGAGCAGTATTTT.

Concerning this clonotype itself: At one of its ends the junction is not consistent with the germline gene, which may arise from a read error. The chain is built from TRBV6-1 and TRBJ2-5, with 10 bases fitting TRBD2. The CDR3 is 14 residues long. Germline values: CDR1 MNHNS, CDR2 SASEGT. CDR3 in amino acids: CASREAGGQETQYF. CDR3 coding DNA: TGTGCCAGCAGAGAAGCGGGAGGGCAAGAGACCCAGTACTTC.

The chain has TRBV2 and TRBJ2-1; TRBD2 is a possible D gene (5 bases). CDR1 and CDR2 from the germline V gene are SNHLY and FYNNEI. The CDR3 has 14 residues. Trimming removed 8 bases at V and 8 bases at J, with 19 bases between. The CDR3 DNA is TGTGCCAGCGAAGTGGAGGAGTTTAGCTATGAGCAGTTCTTC. This codes for CASEVEEFSYEQFF.